This T cell receptor beta chain was profiled in a study of blood T cell repertoires in COVID-19. The data were produced by immunoSEQ multiplex PCR, yet TCRdb's version contains in-frame clones alone and is incomplete. Among 220,000 or so clones listed, around 90% were seen once. The V gene's germline CDR1 is SEHNR and CDR2 FQNEAQ (reference sequence). This CDR3 is 18 amino acids long. With 4 bases clipped from V and 2 bases from J, the junction kept 14 bases outside the gene matches. Sequenced: PBMCs or T cells enriched from blood (not recorded which). The TCR was taken from a woman aged 45-65 years with acute COVID-19. This chain connects TRBV7-9 to TRBJ2-5; 9 bases agree with TRBD1. The CDR3 region has the DNA TGTGCCAGCAGCTCCCGATACCGGACGACAGGGGGGCAAGAGACCCAGTACTTC. Encoded protein: CASSSRYRTTGGQETQYF.